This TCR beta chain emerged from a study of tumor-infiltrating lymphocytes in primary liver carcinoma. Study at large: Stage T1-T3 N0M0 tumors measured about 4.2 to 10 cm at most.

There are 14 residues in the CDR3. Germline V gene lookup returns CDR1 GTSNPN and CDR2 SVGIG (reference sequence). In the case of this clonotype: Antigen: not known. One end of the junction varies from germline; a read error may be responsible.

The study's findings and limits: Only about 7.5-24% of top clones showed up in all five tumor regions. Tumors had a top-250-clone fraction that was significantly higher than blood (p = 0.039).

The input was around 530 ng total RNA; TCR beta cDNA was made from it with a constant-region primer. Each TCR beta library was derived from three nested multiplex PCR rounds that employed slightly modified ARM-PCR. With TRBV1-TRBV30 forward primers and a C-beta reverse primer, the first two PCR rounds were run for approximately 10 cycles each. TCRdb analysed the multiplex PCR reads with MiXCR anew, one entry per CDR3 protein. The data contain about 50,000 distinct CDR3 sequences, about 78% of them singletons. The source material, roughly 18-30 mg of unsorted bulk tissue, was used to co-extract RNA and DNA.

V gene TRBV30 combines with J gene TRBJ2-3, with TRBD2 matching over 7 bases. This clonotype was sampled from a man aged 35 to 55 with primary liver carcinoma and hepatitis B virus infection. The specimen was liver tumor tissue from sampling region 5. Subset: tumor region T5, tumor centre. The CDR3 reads CASGLTGGTDMQYF. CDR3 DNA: TGTGCCTCCGGCCTCACGGGAGGCACGGATATGCAGTATTTT.